This entry lists 24 T cell receptor beta chains sequenced from one sample in a study of cytomegalovirus exposure and HLA in healthy donors. 60 Vbeta and 13 Jbeta primers were used in PCR. Clones were read by immunoSEQ multiplex PCR, and TCRdb kept only the in-frame ones, dropping some. This table lists 75,000 to 95,000 clones. Source material: PBMCs. These receptors were taken from a woman aged 60-75 years in good health and CMV-seronegative.

The chain links TRBV7-2 to TRBJ2-5, with D tentatively TRBD2 (6 bases). CDR1 is SGHTA and CDR2 is FQGNSA in the germline V gene. Trimming pared 4 bases from V and 2 bases from J, leaving 14 bases between. The CDR3 spans 15 residues. The CDR3 loop is CASSSFFSGQETQYF. As DNA, the CDR3 is TGTGCCAGCAGCTCCTTTTTTAGCGGACAAGAGACCCAGTACTTC.

The chain uses TRBV5-1 and TRBJ2-5; 14 positions agree with TRBD2. Germline V gene lookup returns CDR1 SGHRS and CDR2 YFSETQ. J lost 3 bases, V lost 4 bases, and 5 bases had no gene match. The CDR3 contains 16 residues. This CDR3 reads CASSPLGLAGEETQYF. The CDR3 DNA reads TGCGCCAGCAGCCCTTTGGGACTAGCGGGAGAAGAGACCCAGTACTTC.

The V and J genes are TRBV27 and TRBJ2-7; no reliable D call. CDR3 size: 16 residues. The V end lost 3 bases, the J end lost 0 bases, and 15 bases lay between the germline ends. CDR1 and CDR2 (germline): MNHEY, SMNVEV (reference sequence). The CDR3 loop is CASSLSWAVSSYEQYF. CDR3 nucleotides: TGTGCCAGCAGTTTGAGTTGGGCTGTAAGCTCCTACGAGCAGTACTTC.

This chain connects TRBV9 to TRBJ2-3; 9 bases fit TRBD2. Germline V gene data show CDR1 as SGDLS and CDR2 as YYNGEE. J was trimmed by 6 bases and V by 2 bases; bases with no gene match: 7. The CDR3 covers 15 residues. The CDR3 DNA reads TGTGCCAGCAGCGTTAGCGGGGGAGGGTTTGATACGCAGTATTTT. The encoded protein is CASSVSGGGFDTQYF.

The rearrangement joins TRBV19 to TRBJ1-1; D is ambiguous. The CDR3 has 11 amino acids. The germline V and J ends were trimmed by 9 bases and 6 bases, with 11 bases remaining between them. Per the germline V gene, CDR1 is LNHDA and CDR2 is SQIVND (reference sequence). DNA of the CDR3: TGTGCCAGCTTCGTGGGAGCTGAAGCTTTCTTT. Translating gives CASFVGAEAFF.

The chain combines TRBV7-9 with TRBJ2-3, with TRBD2 matching 11 bases. The CDR3 totals 19 residues. V trimming: 7 bases; J trimming: 0 bases; junction bases outside the gene matches: 15. CDR1 is SEHNR and CDR2 is FQNEAQ in the germline V gene (reference sequence). The CDR3 region has the DNA TGTGCCAGCACCATTTCGACTAGCGGGGCCCGAAGAAGCACAGATACGCAGTATTTT. It is translated as CASTISTSGARRSTDTQYF.

The chain employs TRBV14 and TRBJ2-4; D is perhaps TRBD2 (5 bases). The CDR3 loop spans 15 amino acids. Trimming shortened V by 1 base and J by 1 base, and 8 bases separated the two germline ends. Germline CDR1 is SGHDN and CDR2 is FVKESK. For the CDR3, the DNA is TGTGCCAGCAGCCAAGGGCCGGGGGCCAAAAACATTCAGTACTTC. It codes for CASSQGPGAKNIQYF.

According to its frequency, this clone is medium-sized (0.01 to 0.1%). The gene calls are TRBV19 and TRBJ2-6; 7 nucleotides agree with TRBD1. Germline V CDR1 and CDR2: LNHDA, SQIVND (reference sequence). The trim removed 5 bases at V and 4 bases at J, leaving 5 bases unmatched. The CDR3 covers 15 residues. The CDR3 DNA sequence: TGTGCCAGTAGTCCCACAGGGGAAGGGGCCAACGTCCTGACTTTC. Translated: CASSPTGEGANVLTF.

The chain joins TRBV6-5 to TRBJ1-1, with no clear D. The CDR3 has 13 residues. From germline, CDR1 is MNHEY and CDR2 SVGAGI. The ends were cut back, 7 bases at V and 2 bases at J, with 11 bases in the middle. The CDR3 protein is CASNRFSNTEAFF. DNA of the CDR3: TGTGCCAGCAATCGGTTCTCAAACACTGAAGCTTTCTTT.

The V call is TRBV4-3, the J call TRBJ2-1; 14 positions match TRBD2. The length of the CDR3 is 18 residues. The V gene's germline CDR1 is LGHNA and CDR2 YSLEER. V trimming: 4 bases; J trimming: 7 bases; junction bases outside the gene matches: 12. CDR3 amino acids: CASSLGLAGGLPGNEQFF. As DNA, the CDR3 is TGCGCCAGCAGCCTCGGACTAGCGGGAGGCCTGCCGGGGAATGAGCAGTTCTTC.

The chain employs TRBV29-1 and TRBJ2-3, with 11 nucleotides matching TRBD2. CDR1 is SQVTM and CDR2 is ANQGSEA in the germline V gene. The CDR3 covers 14 residues. V was clipped by 6 bases and J by 5 bases; unmatched bases: 7. CDR3 bases: TGCAGCGTCCTACTAGCGGGAGATAGAGATACGCAGTATTTT. Protein sequence: CSVLLAGDRDTQYF.

The chain uses TRBV29-1 and TRBJ2-1, with TRBD2 matching 8 bases. Losses at the gene ends were 7 bases for V and 4 bases for J; bases not matched to a gene: 12. CDR1 is SQVTM, CDR2 ANQGSEA, per germline. The CDR3 is 15 amino acids. This CDR3 is CSATTSGFSYNEQFF. The CDR3 DNA sequence: TGCAGCGCCACAACTAGCGGTTTTTCGTACAATGAGCAGTTCTTC.

The chain employs TRBV5-4 and TRBJ1-1, with no clear D. CDR1 is SGHNT and CDR2 is YYREEE in the germline V gene (reference sequence). V shed 1 base and J shed 8 bases, with 15 bases lying between them. This CDR3 comprises 14 residues. The CDR3 DNA reads TGTGCCAGCAGCTTGATCGAGGTGGGCGGGGAAGCTTTCTTT. This codes for CASSLIEVGGEAFF.

The V gene is TRBV7-8, the J gene TRBJ1-1; TRBD1 aligns across 7 bases. With V trimmed by 4 bases and J by 6 bases, 8 bases remained unmatched. Germline loops: CDR1 SGHVS, CDR2 FQNEAQ. This CDR3 is 14 amino acids long. This CDR3 reads CASSYTGAMAEAFF. In nucleotides, the CDR3 is TGTGCCAGCAGCTACACAGGGGCGATGGCTGAAGCTTTCTTT.

This chain links TRBV5-1 with TRBJ2-2; 7 positions agree with TRBD1. The germline V gene encodes CDR1 SGHRS and CDR2 YFSETQ. The V gene end was trimmed by 4 bases and the J gene end by 4 bases; junction bases not matched to a gene: 10. This CDR3 is 16 amino acids long. CDR3 amino acids: CASSGSTGAGTGELFF. Written as DNA, the CDR3 is TGCGCCAGCAGCGGATCCACAGGGGCGGGCACCGGGGAGCTGTTTTTT.

The genes are TRBV18 and TRBJ1-2; 9 bases line up with TRBD1. Looked up from germline, CDR1 is KGHSH and CDR2 is LQKENI. J gave up 6 bases and V 3 bases, and 5 bases lay outside the gene matches. This CDR3 spans 14 amino acids. CDR3 sequence: CASSPLGQGDGYTF. The CDR3 nucleotides read TGTGCCAGCTCACCCCTGGGACAGGGTGATGGCTACACCTTC.

This chain joins TRBV2 and TRBJ2-2; the D gene is possibly TRBD1 (5 bases). The V and J ends lost 7 bases and 8 bases respectively, with 11 bases between them. From germline, CDR1 is SNHLY and CDR2 FYNNEI. There are 12 residues in the CDR3. The CDR3 region is CASNFRAGELFF. Written as DNA, the CDR3 is TGTGCCAGCAACTTCAGGGCTGGGGAGCTGTTTTTT. Looking up the rest from reference TRBV2 and TRBJ2-2 gives the full variable domain: EPEVTQTPSHQVTQMGQEVILRCVPISNHLYFYWYRQILGQKVEFLVSFYNNEISEKSEIFDDQFSVERPDGSNFTLKIRSTKLEDSAMYFCASNFRAGELFFGEGSRLTVL.

The gene calls are TRBV11-2 and TRBJ2-7, with TRBD2 identical over 9 bases. The CDR3 length is 14 residues. CDR1 is SGHAT, CDR2 FQNNGV, per germline. J gave up 1 base and V 4 bases, and 2 bases lay outside the gene matches. CDR3: CASSSLAGSYEQYF. CDR3 nucleotides: TGTGCCAGCAGCTCCCTAGCGGGGTCCTACGAGCAGTACTTC.

The rearrangement links TRBV21-1 to TRBJ1-5; the D segment call TRBD1 is taken from the table without a DNA check. TRBV21-1 is termed a pseudogene. The CDR3 totals 17 residues. The CDR3: CASSSWQGAGNGQPQHF. The CDR3 bases are TGTGCCAGCAGCAGTTGGCAGGGGGCCGGTAATGGTCAGCCCCAGCATTTT.

The chain joins TRBV5-8 to TRBJ2-5, with 8 bases that match TRBD1. The junction had 3 bases not matched to a gene; V was cut back by 0 bases and J by 5 bases. The CDR3 length is 14 residues. Per the germline V gene, CDR1 is SGHTS and CDR2 is YDEGEE. In DNA, the CDR3 is TGTGCCAGCAGCTTGGCGGGACAGGTGGAGACCCAGTACTTC. It encodes CASSLAGQVETQYF.

The chain employs TRBV7-2 and TRBJ2-5; D perhaps matches TRBD2 (5 bases). The DNA end is a closer match to TRBJ2-7, so the J assignment may be wrong. This CDR3 comprises 13 residues. The germline V gene has CDR1 SGHTA and CDR2 FQGNSA. CDR3 in DNA: TGTGCCAGCAGCTCATCGGAGGCCTACGAGCAGTACTTC. Its translation is CASSSSEAYEQYF.

This chain links TRBV27 with TRBJ1-2, with D possibly being TRBD1 (5 bases). The germline V and J ends were trimmed by 4 bases and 1 base, with 10 bases remaining between them. Germline V lookup: CDR1 MNHEY, CDR2 SMNVEV (reference sequence). The CDR3 extends over 14 amino acids. CDR3 nucleotides: TGTGCCAGCAGTTCACAGGTAGATAACTATGGCTACACCTTC. The encoded protein is CASSSQVDNYGYTF.

The V gene is TRBV7-2, the J gene TRBJ2-4, with D possibly being TRBD2 (6 bases). CDR1 is SGHTA and CDR2 is FQGNSA in the germline V gene. Trimming stripped 0 bases from V and 3 bases from J, with 9 bases between. This CDR3 contains 15 residues. CDR3 coding DNA: TGTGCCAGCAGCTTAGCTGCGGGACTCAAAAACATTCAGTACTTC. This gives the protein CASSLAAGLKNIQYF.

V and J are TRBV27 and TRBJ2-5, with D perhaps matching TRBD1 (6 bases). The DNA end lines up better with TRBJ2-7; the J call may be wrong. The CDR3 runs 13 residues. The germline V gene encodes CDR1 MNHEY and CDR2 SMNVEV (reference sequence). The CDR3 bases are TGTGCCAGCAGTGGGGACATTTTGGGCGAGCAGTACTTC. Amino acids: CASSGDILGEQYF.